This note documents a single T cell receptor beta chain sequence. TCRdb keeps only in-frame clones here, not all; method: immunoSEQ multiplex PCR. The sample consists of around 120,000 clones, approximately 95% of them appearing once. These data belong to a study of control samples from healthy donors and cancer patients. The CDR3 spans 13 residues. V was clipped by 0 bases and J by 5 bases, with 8 bases between them. Germline V gene lookup returns CDR1 SGDLS and CDR2 YYNGEE. The receptor's source is a young man in good health. This chain links TRBV9 with TRBJ2-5; D gene uncertain. The sample taken for sequencing was blood. The CDR3 coding sequence is TGTGCCAGCAGCGTAGCACCAGGCGAGACCCAGTACTTC. Protein sequence: CASSVAPGETQYF.